This T cell receptor (beta chain) was retrieved from a study of control samples from healthy donors and cancer patients. Deletions cut 4 bases from V and 6 bases from J, with 16 bases between. The CDR3 loop spans 15 amino acids. Germline assignment: CDR1 SGHRS and CDR2 YFSETQ. Measured with immunoSEQ multiplex PCR; TCRdb has only the in-frame clones, and not every one. The sample lists roughly 130,000 clones, roughly 91% occurring once. The source material was PBMCs. The TCR was taken from a man over 45 with head and neck cancer. V is TRBV5-1 and J is TRBJ1-4, with a possible D match to TRBD1 (6 bases). The CDR3 bases are TGCGCCAGCAGCCCCGGGACACTCGGAGATGAAAAACTGTTTTTT. It specifies CASSPGTLGDEKLFF.